Listed below are T cell receptor beta chains from one sample, sequenced in a study of read filtering for tumor transcriptome and immune sequencing. TCRdb used MiXCR to reprocess the reads, holding one entry per CDR3 protein. The sample records 130,000 or so distinct CDR3 sequences, less than 15% being singletons. The specimen was a population of CD138-negative cells sorted from bone marrow. The receptors shown here come from a donor at least 40 years old with multiple myeloma. Each CDR3 is given without its conserved first and last residue. Clone size is stated in some rows and not others, as once, few, many or a class when expanded.

v_call	j_call	clone_size	cdr3_aa
TRBV20-1	TRBJ2-1	many	SAERTSGQF
TRBV4-2	TRBJ2-7	many	ASSQETSGTYEQY
TRBV7-2	TRBJ2-5	many	ASSSTQGKETQY
TRBV29-1	TRBJ2-1	few	SVEASGSRDEQF
TRBV24-1	TRBJ2-1	many	ATSDLMGGSSYNEQF
TRBV9	TRBJ2-7	many	ASSLIPDREDHEQY
TRBV11-2	TRBJ2-3	few	ASSLEGTLGYTQY
TRBV7-9	TRBJ1-4	many	ASSYPGTDNEKLF
TRBV5-4	TRBJ2-1	many	ASTPDRGDIYNEQF
TRBV29-1	TRBJ1-3	NA	SVTGTGVKGNTID
TRBV20-1	TRBJ1-2	many	SAPGGGIYGYT
TRBV20-1	TRBJ1-1	many	SALKGTEAF
TRBV7-9	TRBJ1-1	many	ASSLGRGADTEAF
TRBV6-5	TRBJ2-1	many	ASRSETGLLAGGRNEQF
TRBV30	TRBJ2-1	many	AWSVHSGIKF
TRBV20-1	TRBJ2-1	many	SADIYGLAGRNEQF
TRBV7-6	TRBJ2-6	many	ASSTKASGRANVLT
TRBV5-6	TRBJ2-7	many	ASSLEGSPYEQY
TRBV6-2/TRBV6-3	TRBJ2-2	many	ASSPRLLNTGELF
TRBV4-1	TRBJ1-1	many	ASSQDTALGSTEAF
TRBV18	TRBJ1-1	many	ASSEGENTEAF
TRBV29-1	TRBJ1-1	many	SVEWWDSLNTEAF
TRBV4-3	TRBJ2-6	many	ASSQSEVSGANVLT
TRBV10-3	TRBJ2-1	many	AISDEGLAGRYNEQF
TRBV11-2	TRBJ2-5	many	ASSSGQGVAQY
TRBV5-1	TRBJ1-1	many	ASSFLLGNTEAF
TRBV3-1	TRBJ1-1	many	ASSRGPEGGAF
TRBV6-6	TRBJ2-7	many	ASSLPGTSSYEQY
TRBV9	TRBJ2-1	many	ASSSLVGSYNEQF
TRBV5-1	TRBJ2-1	few	ASSFETGYNEQS
TRBV5-1	TRBJ2-3	many	ASSTGLAGALDTQY
TRBV29-1	TRBJ2-1	many	SVWTVSYNEQF
TRBV19	TRBJ2-5	once	ASGLGRGAPAGETQY
TRBV2	TRBJ1-5	many	ASRGQGNQPQH
TRBV20-1	TRBJ2-7	NA	SAEGLAESPVVGEQY
TRBV27	TRBJ1-3	many	ASRKTGGNTIY
TRBV7-3	TRBJ2-1	many	ASSLGAGTYNEQF
TRBV20-1	TRBJ1-2	NA	SARGAPDGYGYT
TRBV12-3/TRBV12-4	TRBJ2-7	many	ASSPTGGRTSGYRSYEQY
TRBV7-9	TRBJ1-1	many	ASSPRQGAGNTEAF
TRBV11-3	TRBJ2-2	many	ASSLPSENTGELF
TRBV7-9	TRBJ2-5	many	ASSPGLAGGRWTQY
TRBV7-7	TRBJ2-7	many	ASSSGPSEVYEQY
TRBV6-2/TRBV6-3	TRBJ1-5	many	ASTTDTVQPQH
TRBV27	TRBJ2-2	many	ASSGGTSTGELF
TRBV20-1	TRBJ2-1	many	SARGASGRVNEQF
TRBV6-1	TRBJ1-2	NA	ASSEIGAFNYGYT
TRBV3-1	TRBJ1-1	many	ASSHVRGTEAF
TRBV4-2	TRBJ2-7	many	ASSHRLAATYEQY
TRBV18	TRBJ2-1	many	ASSPSIKGGPNEQF